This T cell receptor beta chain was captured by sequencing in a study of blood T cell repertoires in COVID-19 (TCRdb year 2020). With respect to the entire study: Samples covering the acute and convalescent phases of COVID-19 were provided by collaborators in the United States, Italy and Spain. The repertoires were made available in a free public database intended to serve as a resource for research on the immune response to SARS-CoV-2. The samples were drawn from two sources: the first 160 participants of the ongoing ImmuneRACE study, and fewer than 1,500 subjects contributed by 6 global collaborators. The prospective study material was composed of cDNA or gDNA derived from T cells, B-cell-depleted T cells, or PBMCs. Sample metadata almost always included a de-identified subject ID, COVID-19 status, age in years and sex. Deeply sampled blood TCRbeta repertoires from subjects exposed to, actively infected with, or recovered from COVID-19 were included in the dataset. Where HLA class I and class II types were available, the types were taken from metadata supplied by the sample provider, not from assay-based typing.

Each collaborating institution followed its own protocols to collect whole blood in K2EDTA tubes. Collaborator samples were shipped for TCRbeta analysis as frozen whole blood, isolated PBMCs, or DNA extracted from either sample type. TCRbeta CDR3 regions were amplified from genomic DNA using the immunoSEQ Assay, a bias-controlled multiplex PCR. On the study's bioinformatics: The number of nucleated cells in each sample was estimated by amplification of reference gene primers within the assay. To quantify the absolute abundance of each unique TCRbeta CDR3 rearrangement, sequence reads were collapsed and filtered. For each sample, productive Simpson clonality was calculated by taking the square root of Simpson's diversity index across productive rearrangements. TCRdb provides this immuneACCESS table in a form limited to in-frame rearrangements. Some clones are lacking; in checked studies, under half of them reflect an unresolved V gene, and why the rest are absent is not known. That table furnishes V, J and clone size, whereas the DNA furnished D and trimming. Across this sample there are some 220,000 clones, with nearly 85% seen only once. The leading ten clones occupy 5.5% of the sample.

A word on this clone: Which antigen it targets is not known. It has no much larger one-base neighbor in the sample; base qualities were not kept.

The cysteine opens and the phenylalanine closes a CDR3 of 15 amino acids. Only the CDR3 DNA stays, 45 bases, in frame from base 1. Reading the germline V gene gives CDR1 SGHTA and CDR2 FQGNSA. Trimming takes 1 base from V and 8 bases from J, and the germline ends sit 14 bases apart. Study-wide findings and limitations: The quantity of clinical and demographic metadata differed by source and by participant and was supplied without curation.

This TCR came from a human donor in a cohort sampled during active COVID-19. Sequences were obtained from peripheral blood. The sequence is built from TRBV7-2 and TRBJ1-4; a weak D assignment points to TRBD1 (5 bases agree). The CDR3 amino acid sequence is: CASSLGSGGDEKLFF. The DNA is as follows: TGTGCCAGCAGCTTAGGCTCGGGGGGGGACGAAAAACTGTTTTTT.